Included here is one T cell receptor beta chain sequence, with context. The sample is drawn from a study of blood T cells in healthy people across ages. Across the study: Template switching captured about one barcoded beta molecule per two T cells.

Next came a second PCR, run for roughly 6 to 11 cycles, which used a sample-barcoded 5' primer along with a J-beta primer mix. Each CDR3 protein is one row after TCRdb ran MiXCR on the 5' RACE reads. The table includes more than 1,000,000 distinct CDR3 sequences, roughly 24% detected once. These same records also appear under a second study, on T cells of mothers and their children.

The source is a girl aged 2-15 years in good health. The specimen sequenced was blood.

DNA of the CDR3: TGTGCCAGCACCTTCGGTCCGGGGATTATATACAATGAGCAGTTCTTC. This encodes CASTFGPGIIYNEQFF. The rearrangement joins TRBV5-6 to TRBJ2-1, with D maybe TRBD2 (5 bases). The CDR3 has 16 amino acids. V lost 6 bases and J 4 bases, leaving 20 bases between the germline ends. Per the germline V gene, CDR1 is SGHDT and CDR2 is YYEEEE.